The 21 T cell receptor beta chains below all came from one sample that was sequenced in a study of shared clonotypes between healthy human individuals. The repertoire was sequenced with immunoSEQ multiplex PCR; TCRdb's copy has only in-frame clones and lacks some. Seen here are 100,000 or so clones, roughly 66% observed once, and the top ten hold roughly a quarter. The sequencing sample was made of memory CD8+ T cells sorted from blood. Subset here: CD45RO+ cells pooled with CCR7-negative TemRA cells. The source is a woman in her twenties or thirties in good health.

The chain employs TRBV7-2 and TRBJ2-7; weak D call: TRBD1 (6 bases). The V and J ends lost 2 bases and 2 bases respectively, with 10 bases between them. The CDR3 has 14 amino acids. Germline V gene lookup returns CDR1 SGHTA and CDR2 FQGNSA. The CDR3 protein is CASSLSQGTYEQYF. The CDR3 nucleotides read TGTGCCAGCAGCTTAAGTCAGGGGACCTACGAGCAGTACTTC.

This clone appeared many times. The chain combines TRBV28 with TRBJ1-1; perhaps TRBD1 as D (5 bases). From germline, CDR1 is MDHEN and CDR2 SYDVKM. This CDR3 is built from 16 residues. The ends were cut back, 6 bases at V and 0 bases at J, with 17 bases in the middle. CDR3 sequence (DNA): TGTGCCAGCAGCTCGAGGGGCCTGAACGTGAACACTGAAGCTTTCTTT. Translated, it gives CASSSRGLNVNTEAFF.

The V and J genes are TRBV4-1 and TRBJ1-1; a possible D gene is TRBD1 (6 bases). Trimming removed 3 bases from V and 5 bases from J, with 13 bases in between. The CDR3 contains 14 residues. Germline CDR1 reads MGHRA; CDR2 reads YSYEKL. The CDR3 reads CASSHPGGRTEAFF. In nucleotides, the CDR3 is TGCGCCAGCAGCCATCCTGGGGGCAGGACTGAAGCTTTCTTT.

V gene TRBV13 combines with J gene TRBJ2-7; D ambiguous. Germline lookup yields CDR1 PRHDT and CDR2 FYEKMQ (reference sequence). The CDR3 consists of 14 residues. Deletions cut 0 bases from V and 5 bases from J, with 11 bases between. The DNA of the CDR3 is TGTGCCAGCAGCTTAGGACCAGGTCTGGACGAGCAGTACTTC. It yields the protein CASSLGPGLDEQYF.

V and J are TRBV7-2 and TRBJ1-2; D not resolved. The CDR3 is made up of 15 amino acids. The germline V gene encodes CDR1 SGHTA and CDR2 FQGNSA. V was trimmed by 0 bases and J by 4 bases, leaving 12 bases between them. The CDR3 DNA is TGTGCCAGCAGCTTAGCAGTTCCAAGGAGCTATGGCTACACCTTC. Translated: CASSLAVPRSYGYTF.

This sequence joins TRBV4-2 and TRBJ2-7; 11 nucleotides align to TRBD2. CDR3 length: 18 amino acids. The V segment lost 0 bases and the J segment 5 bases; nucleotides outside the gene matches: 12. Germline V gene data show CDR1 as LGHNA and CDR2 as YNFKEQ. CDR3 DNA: TGTGCCAGCAGCCAAGACCCTGGGGTAGCGGGAGGGCCTGACGAGCAGTACTTC. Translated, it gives CASSQDPGVAGGPDEQYF.

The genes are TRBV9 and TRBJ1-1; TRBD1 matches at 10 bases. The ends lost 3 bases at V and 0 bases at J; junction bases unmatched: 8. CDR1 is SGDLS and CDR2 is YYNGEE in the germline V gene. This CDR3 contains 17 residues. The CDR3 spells CASSGRGTGALNTEAFF. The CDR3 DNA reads TGTGCCAGCAGCGGGAGGGGGACAGGGGCCCTGAACACTGAAGCTTTCTTT.

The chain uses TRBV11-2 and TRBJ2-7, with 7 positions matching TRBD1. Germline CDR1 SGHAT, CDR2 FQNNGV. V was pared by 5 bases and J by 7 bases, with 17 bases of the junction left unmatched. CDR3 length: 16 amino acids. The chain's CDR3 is CASSILRQGAGWEQYF. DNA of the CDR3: TGTGCCAGCAGCATACTTCGACAGGGCGCAGGCTGGGAGCAGTACTTC.

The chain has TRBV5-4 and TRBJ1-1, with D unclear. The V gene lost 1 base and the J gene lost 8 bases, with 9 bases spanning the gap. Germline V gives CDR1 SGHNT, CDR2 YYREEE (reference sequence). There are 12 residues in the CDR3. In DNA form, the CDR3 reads TGTGCCAGCAGCTTGTATTCGAACGAAGCTTTCTTT. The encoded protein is CASSLYSNEAFF. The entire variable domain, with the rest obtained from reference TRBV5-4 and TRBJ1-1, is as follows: ETGVTQSPTHLIKTRGQQVTLRCSSQSGHNTVSWYQQALGQGPQFIFQYYREEENGRGNFPPRFSGLQFPNYSSELNVNALELDDSALYLCASSLYSNEAFFGQGTRLTVV.

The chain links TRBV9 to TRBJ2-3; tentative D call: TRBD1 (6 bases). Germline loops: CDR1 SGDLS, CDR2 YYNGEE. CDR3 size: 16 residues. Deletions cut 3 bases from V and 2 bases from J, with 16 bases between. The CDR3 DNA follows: TGTGCCAGCAGCGGAAGCCTGGGACACCCCACAGATACGCAGTATTTT. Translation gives CASSGSLGHPTDTQYF.

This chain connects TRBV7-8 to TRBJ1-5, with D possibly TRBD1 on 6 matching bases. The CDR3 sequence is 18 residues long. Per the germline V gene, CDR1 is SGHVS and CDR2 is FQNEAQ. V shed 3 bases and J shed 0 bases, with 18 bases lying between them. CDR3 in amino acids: CASSFIPGALPSNQPQHF. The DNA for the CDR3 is TGTGCCAGCAGCTTCATACCAGGGGCGCTTCCTAGCAATCAGCCCCAGCATTTT.

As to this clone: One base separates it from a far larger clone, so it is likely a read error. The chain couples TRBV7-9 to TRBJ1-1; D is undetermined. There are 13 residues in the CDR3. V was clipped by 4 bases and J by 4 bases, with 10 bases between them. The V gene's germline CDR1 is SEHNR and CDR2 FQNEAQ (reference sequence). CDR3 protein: CASSSSSPTEAFF. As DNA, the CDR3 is TGTGCCAGCAGCTCTTCAAGTCCCACTGAAGCTTTCTTT.

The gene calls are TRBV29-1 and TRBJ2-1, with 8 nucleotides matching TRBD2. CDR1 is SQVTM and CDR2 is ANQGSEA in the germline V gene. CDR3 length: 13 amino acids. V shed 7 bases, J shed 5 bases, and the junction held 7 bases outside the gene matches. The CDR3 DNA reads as TGCAGCGCGAGCGGGAGTGTCAACAATGAGCAGTTCTTC. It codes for CSASGSVNNEQFF.

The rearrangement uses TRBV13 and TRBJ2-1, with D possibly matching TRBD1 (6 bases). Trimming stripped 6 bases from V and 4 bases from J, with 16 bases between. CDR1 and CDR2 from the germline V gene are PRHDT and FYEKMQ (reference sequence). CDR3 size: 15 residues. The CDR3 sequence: CASRGGEAQYNEQFF. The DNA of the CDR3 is TGTGCCAGCAGAGGGGGTGAAGCGCAGTACAATGAGCAGTTCTTC.

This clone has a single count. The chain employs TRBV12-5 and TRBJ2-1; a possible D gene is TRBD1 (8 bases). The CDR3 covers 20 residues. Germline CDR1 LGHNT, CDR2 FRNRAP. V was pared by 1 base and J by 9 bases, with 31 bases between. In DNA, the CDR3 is TGTGCTAGTGGTTTGGCCCTTCCTAGGACAGGGATCCTAGCGGCGGTTGAGCAGTTCTTC. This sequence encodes CASGLALPRTGILAAVEQFF.

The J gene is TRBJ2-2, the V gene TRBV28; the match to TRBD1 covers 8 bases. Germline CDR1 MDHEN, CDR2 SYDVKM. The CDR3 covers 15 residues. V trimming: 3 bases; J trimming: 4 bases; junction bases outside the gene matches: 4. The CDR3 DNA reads TGTGCCAGCAGTTTGTTTCAGGGGGCCACCGGGGAGCTGTTTTTT. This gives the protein CASSLFQGATGELFF.

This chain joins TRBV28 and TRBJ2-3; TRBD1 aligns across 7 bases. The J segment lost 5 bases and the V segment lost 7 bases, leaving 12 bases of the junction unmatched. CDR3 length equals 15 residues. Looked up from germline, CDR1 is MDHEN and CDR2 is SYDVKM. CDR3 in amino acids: CASTPTGEMGDTQYF. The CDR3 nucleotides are TGTGCCAGCACCCCTACAGGGGAGATGGGAGATACGCAGTATTTT.

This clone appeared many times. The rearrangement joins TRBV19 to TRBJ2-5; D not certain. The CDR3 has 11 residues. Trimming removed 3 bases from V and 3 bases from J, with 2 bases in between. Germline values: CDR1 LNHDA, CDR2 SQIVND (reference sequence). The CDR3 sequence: CASSMEETQYF. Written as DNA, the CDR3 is TGTGCCAGTAGTATGGAAGAGACCCAGTACTTC.

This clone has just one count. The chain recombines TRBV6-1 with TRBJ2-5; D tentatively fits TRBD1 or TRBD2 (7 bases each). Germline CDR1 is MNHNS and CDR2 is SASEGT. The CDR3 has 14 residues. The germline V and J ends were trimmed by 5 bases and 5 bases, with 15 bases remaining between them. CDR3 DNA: TGTGCCAGCAGTCGAACAGGGGAGGGTGAGACCCAGTACTTC. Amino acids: CASSRTGEGETQYF.

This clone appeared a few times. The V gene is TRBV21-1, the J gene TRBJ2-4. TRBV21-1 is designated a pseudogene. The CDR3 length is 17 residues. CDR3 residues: CASSRAPGREAKNIQYF. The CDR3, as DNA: TGTGCCAGCAGCAGAGCGCCGGGCCGCGAAGCCAAAAACATTCAGTACTTC.

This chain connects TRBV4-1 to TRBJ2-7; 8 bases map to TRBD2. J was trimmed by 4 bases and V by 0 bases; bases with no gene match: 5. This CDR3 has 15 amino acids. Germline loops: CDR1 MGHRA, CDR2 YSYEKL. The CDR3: CASSQERAGDYEQYF. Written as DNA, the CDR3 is TGCGCCAGCAGCCAAGAACGAGCGGGAGATTACGAGCAGTACTTC.